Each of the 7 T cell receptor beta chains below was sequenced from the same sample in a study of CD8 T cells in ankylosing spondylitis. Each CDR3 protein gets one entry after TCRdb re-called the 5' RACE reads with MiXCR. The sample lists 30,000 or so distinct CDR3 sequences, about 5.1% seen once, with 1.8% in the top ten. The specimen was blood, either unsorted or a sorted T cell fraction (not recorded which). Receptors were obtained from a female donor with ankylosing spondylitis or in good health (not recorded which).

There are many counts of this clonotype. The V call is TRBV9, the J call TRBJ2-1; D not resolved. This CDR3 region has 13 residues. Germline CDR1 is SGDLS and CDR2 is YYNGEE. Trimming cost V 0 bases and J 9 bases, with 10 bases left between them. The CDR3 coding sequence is TGTGCCAGCAGCGTAGCTACTCTAGGTGAGCAGTTCTTC. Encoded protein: CASSVATLGEQFF.

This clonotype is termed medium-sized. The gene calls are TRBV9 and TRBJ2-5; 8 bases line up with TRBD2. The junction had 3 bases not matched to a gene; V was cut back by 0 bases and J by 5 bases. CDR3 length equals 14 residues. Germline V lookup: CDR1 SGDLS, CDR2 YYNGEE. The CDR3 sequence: CASSVESGGETQYF. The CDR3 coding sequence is TGTGCCAGCAGCGTAGAGTCGGGGGGGGAGACCCAGTACTTC. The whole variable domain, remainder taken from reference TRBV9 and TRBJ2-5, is DSGVTQTPKHLITATGQRVTLRCSPRSGDLSVYWYQQSLDQGLQFLIQYYNGEERAKGNILERFSAQQFPDLHSELNLSSLELGDSALYFCASSVESGGETQYFGPGTRLLVL.

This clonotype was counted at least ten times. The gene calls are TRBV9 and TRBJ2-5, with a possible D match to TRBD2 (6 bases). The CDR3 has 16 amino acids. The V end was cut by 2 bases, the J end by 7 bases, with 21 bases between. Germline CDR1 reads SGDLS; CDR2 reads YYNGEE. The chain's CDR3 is CASSVEGSGLSRTQYF. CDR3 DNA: TGTGCCAGCAGCGTTGAGGGTAGCGGACTTTCCCGGACCCAGTACTTC.

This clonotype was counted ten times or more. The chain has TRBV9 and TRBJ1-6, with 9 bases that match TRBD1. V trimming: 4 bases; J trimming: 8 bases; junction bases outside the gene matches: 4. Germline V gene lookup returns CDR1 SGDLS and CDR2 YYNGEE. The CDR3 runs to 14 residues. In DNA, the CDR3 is TGTGCCAGCAGCTTTCGACAGGGGGATTCACCCCTCCACTTT. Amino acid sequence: CASSFRQGDSPLHF. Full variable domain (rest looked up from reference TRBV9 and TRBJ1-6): DSGVTQTPKHLITATGQRVTLRCSPRSGDLSVYWYQQSLDQGLQFLIQYYNGEERAKGNILERFSAQQFPDLHSELNLSSLELGDSALYFCASSFRQGDSPLHFGNGTRLTVT.

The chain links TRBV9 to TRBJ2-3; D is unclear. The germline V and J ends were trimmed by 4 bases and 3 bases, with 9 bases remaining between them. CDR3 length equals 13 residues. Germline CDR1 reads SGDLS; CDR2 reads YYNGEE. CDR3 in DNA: TGTGCCAGCAGCCCTTCAAATACAGATACGCAGTATTTT. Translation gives CASSPSNTDTQYF.

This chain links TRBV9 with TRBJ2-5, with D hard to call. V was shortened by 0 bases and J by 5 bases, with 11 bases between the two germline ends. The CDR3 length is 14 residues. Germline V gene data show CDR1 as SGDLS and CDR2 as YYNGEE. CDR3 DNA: TGTGCCAGCAGCGTAGATCCTAGTATGGAGACCCAGTACTTC. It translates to CASSVDPSMETQYF.

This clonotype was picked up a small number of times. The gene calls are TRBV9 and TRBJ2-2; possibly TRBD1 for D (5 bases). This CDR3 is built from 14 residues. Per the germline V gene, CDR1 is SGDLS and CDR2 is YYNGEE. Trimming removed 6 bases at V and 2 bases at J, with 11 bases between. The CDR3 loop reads CASNYDRNTGELFF. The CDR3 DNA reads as TGTGCCAGCAACTATGACAGAAACACCGGGGAGCTGTTTTTT.